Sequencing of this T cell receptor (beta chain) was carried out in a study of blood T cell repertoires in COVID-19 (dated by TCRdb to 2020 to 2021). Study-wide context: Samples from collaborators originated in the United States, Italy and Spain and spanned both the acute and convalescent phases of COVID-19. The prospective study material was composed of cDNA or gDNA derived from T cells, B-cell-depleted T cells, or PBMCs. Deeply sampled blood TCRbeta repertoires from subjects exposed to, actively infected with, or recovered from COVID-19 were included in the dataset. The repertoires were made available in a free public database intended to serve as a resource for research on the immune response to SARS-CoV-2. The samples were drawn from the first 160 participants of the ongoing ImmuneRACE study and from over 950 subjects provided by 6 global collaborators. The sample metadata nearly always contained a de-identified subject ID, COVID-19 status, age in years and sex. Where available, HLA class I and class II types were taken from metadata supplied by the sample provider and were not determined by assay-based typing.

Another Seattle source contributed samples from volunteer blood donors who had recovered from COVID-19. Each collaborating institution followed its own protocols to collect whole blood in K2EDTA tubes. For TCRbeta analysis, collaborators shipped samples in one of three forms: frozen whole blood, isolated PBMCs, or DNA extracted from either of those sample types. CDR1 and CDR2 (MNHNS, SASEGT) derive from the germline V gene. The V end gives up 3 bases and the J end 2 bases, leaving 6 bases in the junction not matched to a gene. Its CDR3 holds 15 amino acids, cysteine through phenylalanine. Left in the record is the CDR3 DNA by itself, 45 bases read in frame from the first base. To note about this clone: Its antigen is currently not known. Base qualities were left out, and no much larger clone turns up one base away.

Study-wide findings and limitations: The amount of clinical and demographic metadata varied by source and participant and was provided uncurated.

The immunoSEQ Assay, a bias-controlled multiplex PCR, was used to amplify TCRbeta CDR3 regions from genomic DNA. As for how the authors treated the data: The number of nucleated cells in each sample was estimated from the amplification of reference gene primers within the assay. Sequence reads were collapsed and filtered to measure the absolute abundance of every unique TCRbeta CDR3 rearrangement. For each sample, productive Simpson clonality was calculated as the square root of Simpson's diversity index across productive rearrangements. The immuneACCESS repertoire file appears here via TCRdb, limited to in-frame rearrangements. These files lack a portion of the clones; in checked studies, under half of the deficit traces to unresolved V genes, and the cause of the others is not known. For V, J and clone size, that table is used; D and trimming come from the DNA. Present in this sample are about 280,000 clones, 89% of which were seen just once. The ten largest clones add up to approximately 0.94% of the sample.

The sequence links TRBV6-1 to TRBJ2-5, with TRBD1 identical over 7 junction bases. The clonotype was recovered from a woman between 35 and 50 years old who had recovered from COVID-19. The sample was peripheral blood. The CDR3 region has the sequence CASSDMGQRQETQYF. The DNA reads TGTGCCAGCAGTGACATGGGACAGCGGCAAGAGACCCAGTACTTC.